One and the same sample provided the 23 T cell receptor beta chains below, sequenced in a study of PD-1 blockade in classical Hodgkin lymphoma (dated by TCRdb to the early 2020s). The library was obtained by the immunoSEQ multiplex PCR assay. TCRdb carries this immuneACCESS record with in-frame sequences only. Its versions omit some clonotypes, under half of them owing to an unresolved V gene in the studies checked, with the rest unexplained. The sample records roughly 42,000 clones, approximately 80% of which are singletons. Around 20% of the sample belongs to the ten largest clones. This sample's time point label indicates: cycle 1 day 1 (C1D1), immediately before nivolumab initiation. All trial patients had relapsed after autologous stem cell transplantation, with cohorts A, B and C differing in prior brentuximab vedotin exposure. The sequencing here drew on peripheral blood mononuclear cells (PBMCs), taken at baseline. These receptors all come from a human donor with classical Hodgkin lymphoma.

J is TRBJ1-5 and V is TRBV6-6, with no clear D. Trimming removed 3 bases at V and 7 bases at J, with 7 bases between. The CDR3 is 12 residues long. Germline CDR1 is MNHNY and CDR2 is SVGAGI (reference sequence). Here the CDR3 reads CASSYGQQPQHF. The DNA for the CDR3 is TGTGCCAGCAGTTATGGGCAGCAGCCCCAGCATTTT.

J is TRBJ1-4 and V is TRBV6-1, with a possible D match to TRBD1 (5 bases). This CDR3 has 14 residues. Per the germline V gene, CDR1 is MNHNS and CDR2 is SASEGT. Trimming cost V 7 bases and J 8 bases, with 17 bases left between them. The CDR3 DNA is TGTGCCAGCACCCTGACAGCGAACTCCGAAAAACTGTTTTTT. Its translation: CASTLTANSEKLFF.

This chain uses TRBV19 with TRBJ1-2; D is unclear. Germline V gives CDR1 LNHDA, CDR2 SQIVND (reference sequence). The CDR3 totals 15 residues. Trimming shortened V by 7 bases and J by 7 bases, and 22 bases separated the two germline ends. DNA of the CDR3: TGTGCCAGTACTGGTTCCCTGGTTCAAATCAGTGGCTACACCTTC. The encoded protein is CASTGSLVQISGYTF.

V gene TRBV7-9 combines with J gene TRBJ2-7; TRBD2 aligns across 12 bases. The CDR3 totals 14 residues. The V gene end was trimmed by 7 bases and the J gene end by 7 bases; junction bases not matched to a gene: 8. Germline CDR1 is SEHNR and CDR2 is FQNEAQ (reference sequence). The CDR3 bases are TGTGCCAGCACCCTAGCGGGAGGGCACGGGGAGCAGTACTTC. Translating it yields CASTLAGGHGEQYF.

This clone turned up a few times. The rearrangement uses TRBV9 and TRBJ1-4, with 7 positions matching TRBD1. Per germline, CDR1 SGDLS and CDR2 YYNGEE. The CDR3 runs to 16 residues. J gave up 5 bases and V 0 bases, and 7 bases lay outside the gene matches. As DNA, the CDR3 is TGTGCCAGCAGCGTAGGACAGGGAGGTTCGAATGAAAAACTGTTTTTT. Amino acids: CASSVGQGGSNEKLFF.

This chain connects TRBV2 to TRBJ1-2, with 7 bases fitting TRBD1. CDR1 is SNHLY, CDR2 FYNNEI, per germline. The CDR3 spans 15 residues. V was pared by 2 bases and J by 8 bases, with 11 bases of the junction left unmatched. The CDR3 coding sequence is TGTGCCAGCAGTGAAATAAAGGGGACAGTTGGAGGCTACACCTTC. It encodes CASSEIKGTVGGYTF.

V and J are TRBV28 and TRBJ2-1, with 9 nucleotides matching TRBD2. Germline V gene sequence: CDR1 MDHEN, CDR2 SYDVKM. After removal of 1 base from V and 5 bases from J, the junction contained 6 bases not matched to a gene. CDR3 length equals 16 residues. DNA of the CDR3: TGTGCCAGCAGTTTATCGGCGGGAGGGTGGAACAATGAGCAGTTCTTC. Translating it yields CASSLSAGGWNNEQFF.

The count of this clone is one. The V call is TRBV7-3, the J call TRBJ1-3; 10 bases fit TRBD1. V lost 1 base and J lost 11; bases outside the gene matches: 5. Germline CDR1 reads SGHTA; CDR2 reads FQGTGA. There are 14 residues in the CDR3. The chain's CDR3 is CASSLKTGGAPIYF. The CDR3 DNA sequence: TGTGCCAGCAGCTTAAAGACAGGGGGCGCTCCCATATATTTT.

The CDR3 nucleotides read TGTGCCAGCAGCTTAGGGTGGCCATACGAGCAGTACTTC. This gives the protein CASSLGWPYEQYF. The V call is TRBV7-9, the J call TRBJ2-7; D unclear. V lost 1 base, J lost 4 bases, and 8 bases lay in between. The germline V gene has CDR1 SEHNR and CDR2 FQNEAQ (reference sequence). The CDR3 runs to 13 residues.

In DNA form, the CDR3 reads TGCGCCAGCAGCTCGGGTGACACGGCCTCGGATGGCTACACCTTC. As protein: CASSSGDTASDGYTF. V and J are TRBV5-1 and TRBJ1-2; D remains unclear. Trimming stripped 3 bases from V and 6 bases from J, with 18 bases between. Germline CDR1 is SGHRS and CDR2 is YFSETQ. The CDR3 length is 15 residues.

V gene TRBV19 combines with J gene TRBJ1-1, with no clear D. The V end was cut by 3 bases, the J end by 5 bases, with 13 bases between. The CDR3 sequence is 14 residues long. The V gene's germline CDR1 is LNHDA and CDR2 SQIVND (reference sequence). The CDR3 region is CASSILGSQTEAFF. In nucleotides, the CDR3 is TGTGCCAGTAGTATTCTGGGGAGTCAAACTGAAGCTTTCTTT.

The CDR3 coding sequence is TGTGCCAGTACCCCGGGGGCGGGAGGCCAAGAGACCCAGTACTTC. Amino acid sequence: CASTPGAGGQETQYF. This chain uses TRBV19 with TRBJ2-5; 8 nucleotides line up with TRBD2. After removal of 7 bases from V and 1 base from J, the junction contained 8 bases not matched to a gene. CDR1 is LNHDA and CDR2 is SQIVND in the germline V gene (reference sequence). The CDR3 loop spans 15 amino acids.

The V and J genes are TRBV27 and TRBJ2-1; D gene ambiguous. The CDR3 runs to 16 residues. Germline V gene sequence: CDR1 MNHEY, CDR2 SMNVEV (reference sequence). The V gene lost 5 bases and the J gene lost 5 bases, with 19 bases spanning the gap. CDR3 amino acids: CASSAKLKLLHNEQFF. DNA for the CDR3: TGTGCCAGCAGTGCTAAGCTCAAGCTCCTACACAATGAGCAGTTCTTC.

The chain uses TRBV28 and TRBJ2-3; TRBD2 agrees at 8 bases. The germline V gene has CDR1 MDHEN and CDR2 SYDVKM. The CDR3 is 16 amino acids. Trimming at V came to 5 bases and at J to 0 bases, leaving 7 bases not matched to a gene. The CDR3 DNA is TGTGCCAGCAGTAGACTTAGCGGGGTTAGCACAGATACGCAGTATTTT. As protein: CASSRLSGVSTDTQYF.

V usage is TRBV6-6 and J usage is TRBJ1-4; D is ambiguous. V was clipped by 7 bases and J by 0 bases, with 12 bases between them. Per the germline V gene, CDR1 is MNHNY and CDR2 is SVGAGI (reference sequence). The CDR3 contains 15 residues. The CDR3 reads CASTSRRSTNEKLFF. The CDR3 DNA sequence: TGTGCCAGCACCTCCCGCCGGTCAACTAATGAAAAACTGTTTTTT.

CDR3 loop: CASRGLEHEQFF. DNA of the CDR3: TGTGCCAGCAGGGGGCTAGAGCATGAGCAGTTCTTC. This chain connects TRBV2 to TRBJ2-1, with TRBD1 as a possible D gene (5 bases). Germline loops: CDR1 SNHLY, CDR2 FYNNEI. The CDR3 has 12 residues. The ends were cut back, 6 bases at V and 8 bases at J, with 11 bases in the middle.

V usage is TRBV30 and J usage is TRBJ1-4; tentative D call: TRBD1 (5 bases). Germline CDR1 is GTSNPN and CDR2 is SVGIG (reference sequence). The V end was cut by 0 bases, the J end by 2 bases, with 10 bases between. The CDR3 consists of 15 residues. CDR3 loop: CAWSVHSGTNEKLFF. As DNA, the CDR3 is TGTGCCTGGAGTGTACACTCAGGGACTAATGAAAAACTGTTTTTT. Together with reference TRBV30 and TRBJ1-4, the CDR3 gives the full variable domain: SQTIHQWPATLVQPVGSPLSLECTVEGTSNPNLYWYRQAAGRGLQLLFYSVGIGQISSEVPQNLSASRPQDRQFILSSKKLLLSDSGFYLCAWSVHSGTNEKLFFGSGTQLSVL.

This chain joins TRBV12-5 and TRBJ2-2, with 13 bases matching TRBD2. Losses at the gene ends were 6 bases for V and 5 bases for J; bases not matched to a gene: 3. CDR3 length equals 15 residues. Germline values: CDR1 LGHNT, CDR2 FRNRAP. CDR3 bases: TGTGCTAGTGGCCTGGGACTAGCGGGGACCGGGGAGCTGTTTTTT. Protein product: CASGLGLAGTGELFF.

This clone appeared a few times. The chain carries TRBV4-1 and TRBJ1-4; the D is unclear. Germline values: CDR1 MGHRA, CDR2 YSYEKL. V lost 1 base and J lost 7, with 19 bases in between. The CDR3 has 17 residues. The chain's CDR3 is CASSQVGKAAAGEKLFF. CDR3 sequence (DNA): TGCGCCAGCAGCCAAGTCGGCAAAGCTGCGGCGGGTGAAAAACTGTTTTTT.

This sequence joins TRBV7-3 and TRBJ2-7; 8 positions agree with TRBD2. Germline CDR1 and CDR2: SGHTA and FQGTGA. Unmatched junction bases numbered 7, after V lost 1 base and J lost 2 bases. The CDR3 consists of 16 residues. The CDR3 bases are TGTGCCAGCAGCTTAATGGGAACAGCGGGGGCCTACGAGCAGTACTTC. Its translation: CASSLMGTAGAYEQYF.

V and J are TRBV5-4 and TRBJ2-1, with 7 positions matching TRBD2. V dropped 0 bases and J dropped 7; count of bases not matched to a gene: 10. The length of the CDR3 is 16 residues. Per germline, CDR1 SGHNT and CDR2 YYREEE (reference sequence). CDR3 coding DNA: TGTGCCAGCAGCTTGGTACCAGCGGGAAGATCTAATGAGCAGTTCTTC. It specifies CASSLVPAGRSNEQFF.

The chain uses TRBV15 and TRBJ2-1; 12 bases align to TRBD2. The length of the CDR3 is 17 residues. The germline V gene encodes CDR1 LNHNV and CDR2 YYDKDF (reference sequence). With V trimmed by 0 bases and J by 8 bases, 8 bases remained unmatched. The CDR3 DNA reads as TGTGCCACCAGCAGAGATCGGGCTAGCGGGAGGGCCCATGAGCAGTTCTTC. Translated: CATSRDRASGRAHEQFF.

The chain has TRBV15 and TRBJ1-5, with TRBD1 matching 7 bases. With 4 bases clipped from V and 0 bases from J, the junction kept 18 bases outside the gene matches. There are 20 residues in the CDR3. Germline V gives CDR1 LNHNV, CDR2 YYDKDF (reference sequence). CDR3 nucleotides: TGTGCCACCAGCACTTTGGTCGGTACAGGGGCGAGTAATAGCAATCAGCCCCAGCATTTT. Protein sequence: CATSTLVGTGASNSNQPQHF.